The 21 T cell receptor beta chains listed next were all sequenced from one sample in a study of cytomegalovirus exposure and HLA in healthy donors. Vbeta (60) and Jbeta (13) primers were used in the PCR. The table came from immunoSEQ multiplex PCR; TCRdb's copy has only in-frame clones and leaves some out. The sample has some 140,000 clones, 73% seen once. The sample taken for sequencing was PBMCs. The receptor set was obtained from a woman between 40 and 55 years old in good health and CMV-seronegative.

The J gene is TRBJ2-7, the V gene TRBV6-5, with 7 positions matching TRBD1. Germline V gives CDR1 MNHEY, CDR2 SVGAGI. V was pared by 2 bases and J by 1 base, with 5 bases of the junction left unmatched. The CDR3 has 15 amino acids. The CDR3 sequence: CASSYRKGQSYEQYF. Here the CDR3 DNA reads TGTGCCAGCAGTTACCGAAAGGGACAGTCCTACGAGCAGTACTTC.

The rearrangement links TRBV5-4 to TRBJ2-1; 7 positions match TRBD1. CDR3 length equals 14 residues. Germline V lookup: CDR1 SGHNT, CDR2 YYREEE (reference sequence). V shed 6 bases and J 6 bases; nucleotides not matched to a gene: 9. DNA for the CDR3: TGTGCCAGCAACATCGGGACAGTGGCCAATGAGCAGTTCTTC. Translated, it gives CASNIGTVANEQFF.

This rearrangement joins TRBV6-5 to TRBJ1-2; D may be TRBD1 (6 bases). This CDR3 region has 15 residues. The germline V and J ends were trimmed by 0 bases and 6 bases, with 14 bases remaining between them. Germline V gene lookup returns CDR1 MNHEY and CDR2 SVGAGI. The DNA for the CDR3 is TGTGCCAGCAGTTACTCAAATACAAACAGGGATGGCTACACCTTC. It translates to CASSYSNTNRDGYTF.

This chain joins TRBV19 and TRBJ2-5, with D tentatively TRBD2 (7 bases). Per germline, CDR1 LNHDA and CDR2 SQIVND (reference sequence). The V end was cut by 7 bases, the J end by 3 bases, with 9 bases between. The CDR3 is 12 amino acids. The CDR3 coding sequence is TGTGCCAGTAAGGGGGGGAAAGAGACCCAGTACTTC. Encoded protein: CASKGGKETQYF. The whole variable domain, filled in from reference TRBV19 and TRBJ2-5, reads DGGITQSPKYLFRKEGQNVTLSCEQNLNHDAMYWYRQDPGQGLRLIYYSQIVNDFQKGDIAEGYSVSREKKESFPLTVTSAQKNPTAFYLCASKGGKETQYFGPGTRLLVL.

The chain uses TRBV18 and TRBJ2-7, with a tentative D call TRBD2 (6 bases). Germline CDR1 is KGHSH and CDR2 is LQKENI. Trimming shortened V by 2 bases and J by 6 bases, and 17 bases separated the two germline ends. The CDR3 has 15 residues. CDR3 nucleotide sequence: TGTGCCAGCTCACCATACTCGGGTCGAGCGGGCGAGCAGTACGTC. Amino acids: CASSPYSGRAGEQYV.

This clone appeared a few times. V is TRBV6-1 and J is TRBJ1-1; D might be TRBD1 (5 bases). Trimming left V 3 bases short and J 1 base short, with 9 bases between. This CDR3 is 14 amino acids long. Germline CDR1 and CDR2: MNHNS and SASEGT. CDR3 sequence (DNA): TGTGCCAGCAGTGACCAGGGATCGAACACTGAAGCTTTCTTT. Amino acids: CASSDQGSNTEAFF.

This chain links TRBV9 with TRBJ2-2, with TRBD1 as a possible D gene (5 bases). Germline V gives CDR1 SGDLS, CDR2 YYNGEE. The CDR3 sequence is 13 residues long. Trimming left V 4 bases short and J 4 bases short, with 8 bases between. CDR3 protein: CASSLQVTGELFF. The CDR3, as DNA: TGTGCCAGCAGCTTACAGGTCACCGGGGAGCTGTTTTTT.

The V and J genes are TRBV2 and TRBJ1-1; 7 bases map to TRBD1. The CDR3 length is 16 residues. CDR1 is SNHLY and CDR2 is FYNNEI in the germline V gene. J lost 4 bases, V lost 7 bases, and 15 bases had no gene match. This chain's CDR3 is CASKRDLQGLGTEAFF. DNA of the CDR3: TGTGCCAGCAAAAGAGATCTACAGGGGTTGGGCACTGAAGCTTTCTTT.

This sequence joins TRBV10-3 and TRBJ2-5; 13 positions agree with TRBD2. The CDR3 is made up of 18 amino acids. Germline values: CDR1 ENHRY, CDR2 SYGVKD. Trimming took 2 bases from V and 2 from J; bases not matched to a gene: 8. The CDR3 DNA sequence: TGTGCCATCAGTGAGACTAGCGGGGGGGGATTTTGGCAAGAGACCCAGTACTTC. This translates into CAISETSGGGFWQETQYF.

This clone was observed a handful of times. The chain employs TRBV7-4 and TRBJ1-4; the D is unclear. Deletions cut 3 bases from V and 17 bases from J, with 16 bases between. CDR1 and CDR2 (germline): SGHVT, SQSDAQ. The CDR3 totals 12 residues. This chain's CDR3 is CASSLSSPLVFF. In nucleotides, the CDR3 is TGTGCCAGCAGCTTGAGCTCTCCCCTTGTATTTTTT.

The chain combines TRBV4-1 with TRBJ1-6, with 11 bases aligning to TRBD1. Germline V gene lookup returns CDR1 MGHRA and CDR2 YSYEKL. The V and J ends lost 4 bases and 9 bases, in that order; junction bases with no gene match: 23. CDR3 size: 21 residues. CDR3: CASSPRDLPGTGGSVGSPLHF. In nucleotides, the CDR3 is TGCGCCAGCAGCCCACGGGATCTGCCCGGGACAGGGGGTTCGGTGGGTTCACCCCTCCACTTT.

This chain joins TRBV27 and TRBJ2-7; TRBD1 is a possible D gene (5 bases). Germline lookup yields CDR1 MNHEY and CDR2 SMNVEV (reference sequence). There are 13 residues in the CDR3. Trimming removed 7 bases from V and 0 bases from J, with 10 bases in between. The CDR3 DNA reads as TGTGCCAGCAAGGGGTATGGCTCCTACGAGCAGTACGTC. It specifies CASKGYGSYEQYV.

The chain joins TRBV25-1 to TRBJ1-2, with 7 positions matching TRBD1. Germline V gene lookup returns CDR1 MGHDK and CDR2 SYGVNS. The CDR3 extends over 14 amino acids. Trimming at V came to 3 bases and at J to 4 bases, leaving 5 bases not matched to a gene. The chain's CDR3 is CASSETGISYGYTF. CDR3 bases: TGTGCCAGCAGTGAGACAGGGATAAGCTATGGCTACACCTTC.

J is TRBJ2-4 and V is TRBV5-6, with 9 positions matching TRBD1. This CDR3 region has 15 residues. Losses at the gene ends were 0 bases for V and 9 bases for J; bases not matched to a gene: 7. From germline, CDR1 is SGHDT and CDR2 YYEEEE. As DNA, the CDR3 is TGTGCCAGCAGCTTGGGGACAGGGGTGGGCAGCATTCAGTACTTC. Protein: CASSLGTGVGSIQYF.

This clone was counted only a few times. This chain joins TRBV6-1 and TRBJ2-7, with 9 bases fitting TRBD1. The CDR3 has 12 amino acids. CDR1 is MNHNS and CDR2 is SASEGT in the germline V gene. V was pared by 8 bases and J by 10 bases, with 9 bases of the junction left unmatched. CDR3 nucleotides: TGTGCCAGCCGGGACAGGGTCGGTTTACAGTACTTC. Encoded protein: CASRDRVGLQYF.

This sequence joins TRBV28 and TRBJ2-1; 7 nucleotides agree with TRBD1. Germline CDR1 and CDR2: MDHEN and SYDVKM. V was clipped by 4 bases and J by 11 bases; unmatched bases: 5. CDR3 length: 12 residues. The CDR3 coding sequence is TGTGCCAGCAGTTACTCGGGACAGAAGCAGTTCTTC. It translates to CASSYSGQKQFF.

In its sample, this clone was seen a few times. This chain uses TRBV12-1 with TRBJ2-1; the tabulated D call, TRBD2, remains unverified against the DNA. TRBV12-1 is a pseudogene locus. The CDR3 totals 14 residues. The CDR3 DNA follows: TGTGCCAGCAGCTTTTCGGGGTTCATCGATGAGCAGTTCTTC. Its protein product is CASSFSGFIDEQFF.

This clone has a handful of counts. The chain uses TRBV6-5 and TRBJ2-4; 8 bases agree with TRBD1. CDR1 is MNHEY, CDR2 SVGAGI, per germline. The V segment lost 4 bases and the J segment 7 bases; nucleotides outside the gene matches: 9. The CDR3 covers 15 residues. CDR3 loop: CASSFRQGPENIQYF. The CDR3 DNA is TGTGCCAGCAGTTTCCGACAGGGGCCGGAGAACATTCAGTACTTC.

The rearrangement links TRBV9 to TRBJ1-3, with TRBD1 as a possible D gene (6 bases). Near its end, the DNA agrees better with TRBJ2-2, so the J call may be wrong. The CDR3 consists of 17 residues. The germline V gene has CDR1 SGDLS and CDR2 YYNGEE. This chain's CDR3 is CASSVNRAGTNTGELFF. The CDR3 DNA reads TGTGCCAGCAGCGTAAACAGGGCAGGGACGAACACCGGGGAGCTGTTTTTT.

J is TRBJ2-1 and V is TRBV4-1, with 7 bases that match TRBD1. The CDR3 runs to 15 residues. CDR1 and CDR2 (germline): MGHRA, YSYEKL. Trimming at V came to 1 base and at J to 4 bases, leaving 4 bases not matched to a gene. The DNA for the CDR3 is TGCGCCAGCAGCCAAGTGGGGACAGATTACAATGAGCAGTTCTTC. Translating it yields CASSQVGTDYNEQFF.

V is TRBV5-4 and J is TRBJ2-3; possible D gene TRBD1, 6 bases. There are 15 residues in the CDR3. V was shortened by 10 bases and J by 0 bases, with 18 bases between the two germline ends. The V gene's germline CDR1 is SGHNT and CDR2 YYREEE (reference sequence). The CDR3 nucleotides are TGTGCCTTGAGGTACGCAGGGGAGAGCACAGATACGCAGTATTTT. It translates to CALRYAGESTDTQYF.